This TCR beta chain was identified during a study of cytomegalovirus exposure and HLA in healthy donors (TCRdb year 2017). Regarding the study in general: An earlier analysis of some 500 of the donors reported more than 250 Gb of sequence data and 120 million or so unique TCR beta sequences from roughly 200 million T cells. Donor age, sex, ethnicity and CMV serostatus were collected together with the repertoire data. HLA typing included class I and class II loci at four-digit resolution. In the later analysis, no new phenotypic data were used to find candidate immune exposures; instead, reliance was placed on TCR beta sequences and their occurrence across donors. In a later genetic analysis, genome-wide SNP genotypes for about 65% of the 666 donors were used, and that subset was treated as a discovery cohort. The study combined high-throughput TCR immunosequencing, statistical association of individual TCRs with disease status, and machine learning to predict cytomegalovirus infection status. The aim of the study was to test whether cataloging public T cell receptors could identify signatures of past pathogen exposure. Roughly 300 gigabases of sequencing data and tens of millions of unique TCR sequences made up an early release that covered nearly 650 HLA-typed donors. All discovery cohort repertoires had been generated using a single sequencing platform. Typing coverage differed by locus: A, B, C, DRB1 and DQB1 were typed in roughly 620-630 donors, DQA1 in 522, DPA1 in 606, and DPB1 in 450 to 480. An earlier analysis of about 620 of the donors applied high-throughput TCR beta sequencing to assess whether each TCR beta V gene segment acted as functional or pseudogenic. Using immunosequencing, the study profiled T cell repertoires from 666 subjects and related those repertoires to cytomegalovirus serostatus. Across approximately 400 genotyped donors of the cohort, an average of about 240,000 unique TCR beta nucleotide sequences per donor were sequenced, and roughly 20% of those sequences were non-productive. Besides the first cohort of some 670 subjects, a separate validation cohort made up of roughly 120 different subjects was used. A later analysis re-analyzed previously published TCR beta repertoires from several hundred donors and added high-resolution HLA genotyping to study TCR occurrence patterns. Among the roughly 390 genotyped donors, more than 70% belonged to the genetic ancestry cluster associated with self-reported Caucasian donors. About five DR-DQ haplotypes were treated as single units for association and clustering because of strong linkage in the cohort.

The cohort consisted of 670 or so healthy bone marrow donors. All cohort members were sampled while nominally healthy, although unrecorded immune exposures were likely present. The donor was CMV seropositive and belonged to the group of over 250 seropositive cohort members. A peripheral blood sample was provided by each donor, and peripheral blood mononuclear cells were used for TCR beta sequencing. Genomic DNA extraction from the blood cell samples was performed with the Qiagen DNeasy Blood Extraction Kit. Library preparation used the immunoSEQ multiplex PCR assay. The multiplex PCR relied on a mix of 60 forward primers for TCR Vbeta segments and 13 reverse primers for TCR Jbeta segments. Amplification of the CDR3 region of rearranged TCR beta genes was performed with a multiplex PCR assay on genomic DNA. The amplified TCR beta libraries were sequenced on the Illumina HiSeq System as 87-base-pair reads. As for the original processing: In a later analysis, 70 million to 95 million unique TCR beta chains were counted across the 666 repertoires, and about 9.9 million of these chains were shared by at least two donors. To remove PCR and sequencing errors, raw reads were error-corrected and collapsed into unique sequences using a nearest-neighbor algorithm that merged closely related sequences. CDR3 sequences were aligned to IMGT reference sequences to assign V, D and J gene segments. For a sequence to be retained, a match of at least six nucleotides was required to both a V gene segment and a J gene segment. A rearrangement counted as productive if the CDR3 had no stop codons and remained in frame with V and J, and every other rearrangement counted as non-productive. CDR3 was defined according to IMGT convention as the region running from the second conserved V-encoded cysteine to the conserved J-encoded phenylalanine. In an earlier analysis of around 570 of the donors, sequences lacking an unambiguous match to a single V gene segment were excluded. An earlier analysis of 587 of the donors classified V segments as functional when productive rearrangements were above 56.7% and as segregating when the standard deviation between donors was above 5%. A statistical classification framework was built to diagnose cytomegalovirus status from the catalog of TCR beta chain sequences. In a later analysis, TCR nucleotide sequences were compared against IMGT/GENE-DB human TR gene sequences so that V and J genes could be assigned. The TCRdist pipeline was used in a later analysis to assign CDR3 sequences and most-parsimonious VDJ recombination scenarios. In a later analysis, each TCR beta chain was defined by its CDR3 amino acid sequence together with its V-gene family, and reads lacking a unique V-gene family were excluded. A later analysis removed 550 to 650 highly shared, low-generation-probability nucleotide sequences to deal with suspected cross-contamination and a sequencing artifact. A later analysis calculated a clonal expansion index for each public chain from normalized within-repertoire ranks of inferred template counts. Generation probabilities in a later analysis came from a VDJ recombination model fitted to out-of-frame rearrangements, and those results were checked against IGoR. In a later analysis, hypergeometric tests were used to score TCR-TCR, TCR-HLA and TCR-CMV co-occurrence, with a repertoire-size bias correction applied to TCR pairs. False discovery rates were estimated in a later analysis by permuting HLA or CMV assignments 20 times. A later analysis grouped co-occurring TCRs with DBSCAN, adding TCRdist sequence similarity when clustering within HLA-allele-positive subsets. For co-occurrence clustering, repertoires with fewer than 30,000 or more than 120,000 public chains were excluded, along with four or five repertoires with anomalous nucleotide sharing. The immuneACCESS repertoire file appears here via TCRdb, limited to in-frame rearrangements. These files lack a portion of the clones; in checked studies, under half of the deficit traces to unresolved V genes, and the cause of the others is not known. V, J and clone size derive from that table, while D and trimming were established from the DNA sequence. The sample table lists roughly 200,000 clones, 81% of them with a count of one. The biggest ten clones account for around 3.6% of the sample.

The germline V gene (reference sequence) supplies CDR1 LNHDA and CDR2 SQIVND. Between the V and J ends, shortened by 4 bases and 5 bases respectively, the junction contains 11 bases. Inclusive of the bounding cysteine and phenylalanine, the CDR3 is 13 residues long. Just the 39-base CDR3 DNA is kept, in frame starting at base 1. Study-wide findings and limitations: Strong co-occurrence of HLA alleles, especially DR and DQ, made assigning TCR associations to individual alleles difficult. A cluster of highly shared sequence variants was judged likely to be a technical artifact of the sequencing pipeline. The study gave a list of under 200 TCR beta chains associated with cytomegalovirus. According to the authors, the approach could potentially be generalized to other disease states and immunological phenotypes. Compared with the roughly 670-donor mean, donors in an Asian-associated ancestry cluster had fewer N-insertions in productive TCRs, according to a later genetic analysis. In a later analysis, several top co-occurrence clusters were reported to appear linked to parvovirus B19, influenza, CMV and Epstein-Barr virus. In both the original and validation cohorts, the classifier was reported to diagnose cytomegalovirus status with high specificity and sensitivity. Roughly uniform sequencing depth across donors was assumed in presence/absence analyses, although this assumption may not hold. A later analysis found that TCR association rates varied across HLA loci, with DRB1 alleles showing the most associated TCRs and HLA-C alleles the fewest. In vitro tests confirmed that three of the cytomegalovirus-associated TCR beta chains recognize cytomegalovirus antigens. This cohort had only TCR beta chains sequenced, and the lack of alpha or paired-chain data limited which features could be detected. In a later analysis, most CMV-associated TCR beta chains were found to appear HLA-restricted, with HLA associations seemingly driven largely by CMV exposure. For the cohort, immune exposure information was limited to CMV serostatus. In a later analysis, around 15,000 TCR beta sequences were associated with specific HLA alleles at a false discovery rate of 0.05. While some public TCRs were present in many individuals, most TCR sequences turned up only very rarely across donors. In an earlier analysis of under 600 of the donors, most TCR beta V segments were observed in productive rearrangements about 87% or about 30% of the time, broadly matching IMGT annotations. Because HLA typing was missing for some donors at each locus, association tests included only the typed subset. A further reported finding was that TCR beta sequences accurately predicted the HLA-A and HLA-B alleles for most subjects in the first cohort. Because counts were too low, about 15 rarely observed V segments, including chromosome 9 orphons, were left out of the earlier analysis of approximately 500 of the donors. Correlated functional status among segregating V segments might be attributable to linkage disequilibrium, but an unknown experimental factor could not be ruled out. The 87-base-pair reads could not distinguish some IMGT-functional V segments, including TRBV6-2 and TRBV6-3, so those segments were excluded. A later analysis found that HLA-associated TCR beta chains were more clonally expanded and had lower generation probabilities than equally common non-associated chains. A later genetic analysis associated a missense DCLRE1C variant with V-gene and J-gene trimming of TCR beta chains, and an independent cohort replicated the association.

Details on this clone: The specificity of this receptor is unknown. Within one base of it there is no much larger clone, and no base qualities were kept.

Rearrangement joined TRBV19 to TRBJ1-1, with the D gene call left open. Sequencing was done on a sample of PBMCs. The TCR sequence derives from a man in his forties in good health and CMV-seropositive. The CDR3 region has the sequence CASSTPGKTEAFF. The nucleotides read TGTGCCAGTAGTACCCCGGGAAAAACTGAAGCTTTCTTT.